The 15 T cell receptor beta chains in this list originate from one sample, sequenced in a study of blood T cells in healthy people across ages. It was with a sample-barcoded 5' primer and a J-beta primer mix that a second PCR of roughly 7 to 12 cycles was run. MiXCR, run by TCRdb on the 5' RACE reads, gives a single entry per CDR3 protein. This sample has hundreds of thousands of distinct CDR3 sequences, with 24% found just once. This same sample was also part of a study on T cells of mothers and their children.

The sample taken for sequencing was blood. All receptors derive from a boy aged 10-17 years in good health.

This sequence joins TRBV19 and TRBJ1-1; unclear D gene. Trimming left V 5 bases short and J 1 base short, with 14 bases between. The CDR3 extends over 15 amino acids. Germline V lookup: CDR1 LNHDA, CDR2 SQIVND (reference sequence). CDR3 bases: TGTGCCAGTAGTCTACGAACTTTATCGAACACTGAAGCTTTCTTT. Protein sequence: CASSLRTLSNTEAFF.

This sequence joins TRBV5-1 and TRBJ2-5, with 9 bases that match TRBD2. V was pared by 3 bases and J by 5 bases, with 11 bases of the junction left unmatched. Germline V gene sequence: CDR1 SGHRS, CDR2 YFSETQ. The CDR3 is 16 amino acids. The DNA for the CDR3 is TGCGCCAGCAGCTGGGGAAATAGCGGGGGAGATGAGACCCAGTACTTC. This sequence encodes CASSWGNSGGDETQYF.

The chain employs TRBV4-3 and TRBJ2-3, with 11 bases lining up with TRBD2. The CDR3 covers 16 residues. Losses at the gene ends were 0 bases for V and 4 bases for J; bases not matched to a gene: 3. Per germline, CDR1 LGHNA and CDR2 YSLEER. CDR3 sequence reads: CASSQDVAGGPDTQYF. CDR3 sequence (DNA): TGCGCCAGCAGCCAAGATGTAGCGGGGGGGCCAGATACGCAGTATTTT.

This clonotype was counted only a few times. The rearrangement uses TRBV27 and TRBJ2-7; 8 bases are shared with TRBD2. Germline V gene lookup returns CDR1 MNHEY and CDR2 SMNVEV (reference sequence). The V gene end was trimmed by 1 base and the J gene end by 2 bases; junction bases not matched to a gene: 4. The CDR3 spans 15 residues. The CDR3 region is CASSLFGRGPYEQYF. The CDR3 coding sequence is TGTGCCAGCAGTTTATTCGGGAGGGGTCCCTACGAGCAGTACTTC.

The V call is TRBV15, the J call TRBJ2-7; 14 nucleotides agree with TRBD2. Unmatched junction bases numbered 6, after V lost 8 bases and J lost 3 bases. The V gene's germline CDR1 is LNHNV and CDR2 YYDKDF (reference sequence). The CDR3 covers 15 residues. CDR3 bases: TGTGCCACCCAAATCGGACTAGCGGGGGGCTACGAGCAGTACTTC. Translating it yields CATQIGLAGGYEQYF.

The chain carries TRBV28 and TRBJ2-7; D call uncertain. Trimming removed 4 bases from V and 11 bases from J, with 12 bases in between. The CDR3 consists of 11 residues. Looked up from germline, CDR1 is MDHEN and CDR2 is SYDVKM. The CDR3: CASSYLGDEYF. Here the CDR3 DNA reads TGTGCCAGCAGTTACTTGGGCGATGAGTACTTC.

Only a few counts were recorded for this clonotype. The chain combines TRBV12-3 or TRBV12-4 with TRBJ2-2, with D maybe TRBD2 (5 bases). The CDR3 runs to 12 residues. Trimming stripped 7 bases from V and 7 bases from J, with 10 bases between. CDR3 residues: CASTPAGGELFF. CDR3 sequence (DNA): TGTGCCAGCACCCCGGCGGGCGGGGAGCTGTTTTTT.

This clonotype was seen only a few times. This rearrangement joins TRBV29-1 to TRBJ2-3, with D possibly matching TRBD1 (6 bases). The CDR3 contains 14 residues. The V gene's germline CDR1 is SQVTM and CDR2 ANQGSEA. Trimming removed 1 base from V and 6 bases from J, with 14 bases in between. CDR3 protein: CSVEVNRVGDTQYF. In DNA form, the CDR3 reads TGCAGCGTTGAAGTGAACAGGGTTGGGGATACGCAGTATTTT.

This clonotype came up a few times. The chain uses TRBV15 and TRBJ1-2; D unresolved. The V gene's germline CDR1 is LNHNV and CDR2 YYDKDF (reference sequence). CDR3 length: 15 residues. The V gene lost 6 bases and the J gene lost 0 bases, with 14 bases spanning the gap. The CDR3 DNA reads as TGTGCCACCAGGGACGGACGGAAAGCTAACTATGGCTACACCTTC. Amino acid sequence: CATRDGRKANYGYTF.

This clonotype was found a few times. This chain connects TRBV6-6 to TRBJ2-1, with D perhaps matching TRBD2 (7 bases). Per the germline V gene, CDR1 is MNHNY and CDR2 is SVGAGI (reference sequence). Between the trimmed V and J ends, which lost 0 bases and 9 bases, there was a span of 15 bases. The CDR3 extends over 15 amino acids. CDR3 DNA: TGTGCCAGCAGTTACTCGGCACGGGGGGCGGGTGAGCAGTTCTTC. This translates into CASSYSARGAGEQFF.

This clonotype turned up a few times. This chain joins TRBV6-2 or TRBV6-3 and TRBJ2-4; tentative D call: TRBD2 (7 bases). V lost 8 bases, J lost 0 bases, and 23 bases lay in between. Germline CDR1 reads MNHEY; CDR2 reads SVGEGT. The CDR3 has 18 amino acids. The CDR3 coding sequence is TGTGCCAGCGCTCGGACGGGGGGCAGGGTCAGAGCCAAAAACATTCAGTACTTC. It is translated as CASARTGGRVRAKNIQYF.

The rearrangement joins TRBV21-1 to TRBJ2-7; the DNA was not compared with TRBD2, the D call given in the table. TRBV21-1 constitutes a pseudogene. The CDR3 extends over 17 amino acids. CDR3 amino acids: CASILAGVQTHLYEQYF. In DNA form, the CDR3 reads TGTGCCAGCATACTAGCGGGAGTTCAGACTCACCTCTACGAGCAGTACTTC.

This clonotype has only a few counts. The rearrangement joins TRBV6-5 to TRBJ2-4; 8 nucleotides agree with TRBD1. Trimming took 5 bases from V and 2 from J; bases not matched to a gene: 5. The CDR3 runs to 15 residues. The germline CDR1 and CDR2 sequences are MNHEY and SVGAGI. The CDR3 coding sequence is TGTGCCAGCAGTGGACAGGGAGTTACCAAAAACATTCAGTACTTC. This encodes CASSGQGVTKNIQYF.

This clonotype came up a few times. J is TRBJ2-7 and V is TRBV4-3; TRBD2 might be the D (6 bases). The CDR3 runs to 15 residues. Trimming left V 1 base short and J 3 bases short, with 13 bases between. Per the germline V gene, CDR1 is LGHNA and CDR2 is YSLEER. The CDR3 loop reads CASSQVAGKGYEQYF. The CDR3 DNA reads as TGCGCCAGCAGCCAAGTGGCGGGGAAGGGCTACGAGCAGTACTTC.

In nucleotides, the CDR3 is TGTGCCAGCAGCTCGAATACTTACCCCTACGAGCAGTACTTC. This sequence encodes CASSSNTYPYEQYF. The chain is built from TRBV7-2 and TRBJ2-4; D gene ambiguous. The assigned J gene may be wrong: the sequence end matches TRBJ2-7 better. This CDR3 is built from 14 residues. Germline CDR1 SGHTA, CDR2 FQGNSA.